This TCR beta chain was sequenced in a study of lymphopenia after photon versus proton radiotherapy. The CDR3 contains 16 residues. J was trimmed by 2 bases and V by 3 bases; bases with no gene match: 5. From germline, CDR1 is LNHDA and CDR2 SQIVND (reference sequence). TCRdb's copy holds only in-frame clones and misses some; the assay was immunoSEQ multiplex PCR. The sample consists of just over 25,000 clones, 85% to 90% of them appearing once. This clonotype was obtained from a man aged 25 to 40 with gastric cancer. The chain couples TRBV19 to TRBJ2-3, with TRBD2 matching 10 bases. The specimen comprised peripheral blood, sampled from a patient treated with photon-based radiotherapy. CDR3 sequence (DNA): TGTGCCAGTAGTATCACCGGGACTAGCGACACAGATACGCAGTATTTT. Translation gives CASSITGTSDTDTQYF.